The 29 T cell receptor beta chains below all came from one sample that was sequenced in a study of breast tumors, draining lymph nodes, adjacent tissues. Axillary draining lymph nodes of breast cancer patients supplied the node samples. Each CDR3 protein gets one entry after TCRdb re-called the multiplex PCR reads with MiXCR. The repertoire holds about 180,000 distinct CDR3 sequences, with about 33% as singletons. Sequencing used axillary lymph node tissue. Source of these receptors: a female donor with breast cancer. Some clones in this sample may be carry-over from other donors' samples.

The sample holds many counts of this clonotype. The genes are TRBV20-1 and TRBJ2-3; D ambiguous. The ends were cut back, 6 bases at V and 11 bases at J, with 18 bases in the middle. The CDR3 runs to 12 residues. CDR1 and CDR2 from the germline V gene are DFQATT and SNEGSKA (reference sequence). The CDR3 DNA sequence: TGCAGTGCAAACACAGTTGGGGTGAAGCAGTATTTT. Translated, it gives CSANTVGVKQYF.

In its sample, this clonotype was seen many times. The V and J genes are TRBV28 and TRBJ1-6; the D gene is possibly TRBD1 (5 bases). This CDR3 region has 17 residues. V lost 6 bases, J lost 3 bases, and 18 bases lay in between. The V gene's germline CDR1 is MDHEN and CDR2 SYDVKM. CDR3 nucleotides: TGTGCCAGCAGGGAAATAAGGGCGGGGCGCTATAATTCACCCCTCCACTTT. Residues: CASREIRAGRYNSPLHF. Using reference TRBV28 and TRBJ1-6 for the parts outside the CDR3, the full variable domain is DVKVTQSSRYLVKRTGEKVFLECVQDMDHENMFWYRQDPGLGLRLIYFSYDVKMKEKGDIPEGYSVSREKKERFSLILESASTNQTSMYLCASREIRAGRYNSPLHFGNGTRLTVT.

This clonotype came up many times. V and J are TRBV6-5 and TRBJ2-2; D tentatively fits TRBD1 or TRBD2 (5 bases each). The germline CDR1 and CDR2 sequences are MNHEY and SVGAGI. V was clipped by 7 bases and J by 2 bases, with 8 bases between them. The CDR3 is 13 residues long. This CDR3 reads CASTGRNTGELFF. The CDR3 region has the DNA TGTGCCAGCACAGGGAGAAACACCGGGGAGCTGTTTTTT.

V and J are TRBV6-2 or TRBV6-3 and TRBJ1-1; no reliable D call. V lost 4 bases, J lost 0 bases, and 15 bases lay in between. Germline lookup yields CDR1 MNHEY and CDR2 SVGEGT. The CDR3 runs to 16 residues. The CDR3: CASSSYLKYMNTEAFF. In DNA form, the CDR3 reads TGTGCCAGCAGTTCCTATCTGAAGTATATGAACACTGAAGCTTTCTTT.

This clonotype was picked up many times. V usage is TRBV2 and J usage is TRBJ2-5; D assignment may be TRBD1 or TRBD2 (5 bases each). CDR1 is SNHLY, CDR2 FYNNEI, per germline. V lost 3 bases, J lost 1 base, and 9 bases lay in between. The CDR3 has 14 amino acids. The CDR3 bases are TGTGCCAGCAGTGAGGGGGAAATCCAAGAGACCCAGTACTTC. This codes for CASSEGEIQETQYF.

This clonotype was observed many times. The chain recombines TRBV5-6 with TRBJ2-3; 15 bases fit TRBD2. Germline lookup yields CDR1 SGHDT and CDR2 YYEEEE. V lost 5 bases to trimming and J lost 5 bases; unmatched junction nucleotides: 18. The CDR3 is made up of 20 amino acids. The CDR3 region is CASSIPLPGLAGGREDTQYF. For the CDR3, the DNA is TGTGCCAGCAGTATCCCCCTTCCGGGACTAGCGGGAGGACGGGAAGATACGCAGTATTTT.

This clonotype came up many times. The chain is built from TRBV19 and TRBJ1-5; no firm D call. V lost 2 bases and J lost 6, with 8 bases in between. CDR3 size: 13 residues. Germline CDR1 and CDR2: LNHDA and SQIVND (reference sequence). The DNA for the CDR3 is TGTGCCAGTAGTATAACTTTAGCTCAGCCCCAGCATTTT. Translated: CASSITLAQPQHF.

This clonotype was detected ten times or more. It differs at one base from a far larger clone, so likely a read error. This rearrangement joins TRBV13 to TRBJ2-7; D gene uncertain. Germline lookup yields CDR1 PRHDT and CDR2 FYEKMQ (reference sequence). Trimming removed 2 bases at V and 4 bases at J, with 3 bases between. The CDR3 covers 11 residues. CDR3 region: CASSLRYEQYF. The CDR3 nucleotides are TGTGCCAGCAGCTTACGGTACGAGCAGTACTTC.

This clonotype was seen many times. V usage is TRBV30 and J usage is TRBJ2-3; D is uncertain. This CDR3 region has 12 residues. The V and J ends lost 0 bases and 6 bases respectively, with 7 bases between them. Germline values: CDR1 GTSNPN, CDR2 SVGIG (reference sequence). DNA of the CDR3: TGTGCCTGGAGTGTTGGTCGGGATACGCAGTATTTT. Translation: CAWSVGRDTQYF.

This clonotype was found many times. The chain has TRBV5-1 and TRBJ2-7, with D perhaps TRBD1 or TRBD2 (5 bases each). V lost 3 bases to trimming and J lost 2 bases, with 12 bases between them. This CDR3 is built from 14 residues. Germline values: CDR1 SGHRS, CDR2 YFSETQ. The CDR3 nucleotides are TGCGCCAGCAGCTCCGGACGGGACCCCTACGAGCAGTACTTC. Its protein is CASSSGRDPYEQYF.

This clonotype was detected many times. CDR3 nucleotides: TGTGCCACCCTTTGGGACAGGGATTCACCCCTCCACTTT. Amino acids: CATLWDRDSPLHF. V is TRBV2 and J is TRBJ1-6; 9 bases line up with TRBD1. V shed 10 bases and J 8 bases; nucleotides not matched to a gene: 6. The CDR3 totals 13 residues. The germline V gene encodes CDR1 SNHLY and CDR2 FYNNEI. Full variable domain (outside the CDR3, taken from reference TRBV2 and TRBJ1-6): EPEVTQTPSHQVTQMGQEVILRCVPISNHLYFYWYRQILGQKVEFLVSFYNNEISEKSEIFDDQFSVERPDGSNFTLKIRSTKLEDSAMYFCATLWDRDSPLHFGNGTRLTVT.

In regard to this clonotype: This CDR3 fails to terminate in the conserved phenylalanine or tryptophan, so it likely reflects a read error. CDR3 in amino acids: CASSEWDSNSPLHL. The CDR3 DNA is TGTGCCAGCAGCGAATGGGACAGTAATTCACCCCTCCACCTT. The chain recombines TRBV7-6 with TRBJ1-6, with 7 bases that match TRBD1. This CDR3 contains 14 residues. The germline gives CDR1 SGHVS, CDR2 FNYEAQ. V was pared by 5 bases and J by 6 bases, with 4 bases of the junction left unmatched.

This clonotype has a count of ten or more. The V and J genes are TRBV9 and TRBJ2-2; 7 nucleotides agree with TRBD2. The CDR3 has 16 amino acids. Germline loops: CDR1 SGDLS, CDR2 YYNGEE. The J segment lost 5 bases and the V segment lost 4 bases, leaving 11 bases of the junction unmatched. Here the CDR3 DNA reads TGTGCCAGCAGCCCACGCCTAGCGGAGGGAACCGGGGAGCTGTTTTTT. Amino acids: CASSPRLAEGTGELFF.

This clonotype was counted ten times or more. The gene calls are TRBV7-2 and TRBJ2-5, with D perhaps TRBD2 (6 bases). V lost 4 bases to trimming and J lost 2 bases, with 14 bases between them. CDR1 and CDR2 (germline): SGHTA, FQGNSA. The CDR3 spans 15 residues. The CDR3 nucleotides are TGTGCCAGCAGCTCGGGACTTACACAACAAGAGACCCAGTACTTC. Protein: CASSSGLTQQETQYF.

This clonotype was observed a few times. A read error may explain this, as a much larger clone is one base away. V usage is TRBV12-3 or TRBV12-4 and J usage is TRBJ2-7, with TRBD2 matching over 10 bases. The CDR3 spans 14 residues. The ends lost 4 bases at V and 3 bases at J; junction bases unmatched: 3. The CDR3 DNA reads as TGTGCCAGCAGTTCTAGCGGGAGCCACTACGAGCAGTACTTC. As protein: CASSSSGSHYEQYF.

This clonotype was seen ten or more times. The chain employs TRBV6-1 and TRBJ2-7; 7 positions agree with TRBD2. CDR1 is MNHNS and CDR2 is SASEGT in the germline V gene. With 5 bases clipped from V and 1 base from J, the junction kept 11 bases outside the gene matches. The CDR3 extends over 16 amino acids. CDR3 sequence reads: CASSFLRASGSYEQYF. CDR3 DNA sequence: TGTGCCAGCAGTTTTTTGAGGGCTAGCGGTTCCTACGAGCAGTACTTC.

A remark on this clonotype: A single base separates this from a much larger clone, so it may be a read error. The chain joins TRBV18 to TRBJ1-4; D perhaps matches TRBD1 (5 bases). The CDR3 is made up of 15 amino acids. Germline lookup yields CDR1 KGHSH and CDR2 LQKENI. The CDR3 region is CASSPNRGLNEKLLF. CDR3 bases: TGTGCCAGCTCACCAAACCGGGGCCTAAATGAAAAACTGCTTTTT.

The table lists this clonotype with many counts. This rearrangement joins TRBV7-2 to TRBJ2-7; D not certain. This CDR3 comprises 12 residues. The V end lost 0 bases, the J end lost 6 bases, and 6 bases lay between the germline ends. Germline assignment: CDR1 SGHTA and CDR2 FQGNSA. CDR3 amino acids: CASSLASLEQYF. CDR3 sequence (DNA): TGTGCCAGCAGCTTAGCGTCCCTCGAGCAGTACTTC.

This clonotype was seen a handful of times. The chain has TRBV11-2 and TRBJ2-4; 9 bases match TRBD1. This CDR3 region has 19 residues. With V trimmed by 5 bases and J by 0 bases, 14 bases remained unmatched. Germline CDR1 is SGHAT and CDR2 is FQNNGV. The CDR3 reads CASSARTGGEGLAKNIQYF. The CDR3, as DNA: TGTGCCAGCAGCGCCAGAACAGGGGGCGAGGGCTTAGCCAAAAACATTCAGTACTTC.

This clonotype appeared many times. The rearrangement joins TRBV6-2 or TRBV6-3 to TRBJ2-7, with D possibly being TRBD2 (6 bases). V lost 3 bases, J lost 6 bases, and 24 bases lay in between. This CDR3 has 17 residues. Germline CDR1 reads MNHEY; CDR2 reads SVGEGT. Here the CDR3 reads CASSYSIGAGNSGEQYF. The CDR3, as DNA: TGTGCCAGCAGTTATTCAATCGGGGCAGGGAATAGCGGCGAGCAGTACTTC.

This clonotype was counted many times. A much larger clone differs by one base, so this may be a read error. The rearrangement uses TRBV7-9 and TRBJ2-2; no reliable D call. Germline assignment: CDR1 SEHNR and CDR2 FQNEAQ (reference sequence). Trimming left V 1 base short and J 4 bases short, with 7 bases between. The CDR3 extends over 14 amino acids. The DNA of the CDR3 is TGTGCCAGCAGCTTAGACTTGAGCACCGGGGAGCTGTTTTTT. Translated: CASSLDLSTGELFF.

As to this clonotype: The junction shows a germline mismatch at one end, possibly a read error. V is TRBV19 and J is TRBJ1-1; 7 bases align to TRBD1. CDR3 length equals 15 residues. The germline V gene has CDR1 LNHDA and CDR2 SQIVND (reference sequence). CDR3 amino acids: CASSPYRGTNTGAFF. The CDR3 DNA is TGTGCCAGTAGTCCTTACAGGGGCACGAACACTGGAGCTTTCTTT. Based on the CDR3 plus reference TRBV19 and TRBJ1-1, the full variable domain is DGGITQSPKYLFRKEGQNVTLSCEQNLNHDAMYWYRQDPGQGLRLIYYSQIVNDFQKGDIAEGYSVSREKKESFPLTVTSAQKNPTAFYLCASSPYRGTNTGAFFGQGTRLTVV.

There are many counts of this clonotype. The chain combines TRBV6-6 with TRBJ1-5, with TRBD1 as a possible D gene (6 bases). The CDR3 length is 16 residues. V gave up 6 bases and J gave up 1 base, with 16 bases separating them. Germline V gene lookup returns CDR1 MNHNY and CDR2 SVGAGI (reference sequence). The CDR3 DNA sequence: TGTGCCAGCAGAATACAAACAGGGCAGAGCAATCAGCCCCAGCATTTT. It specifies CASRIQTGQSNQPQHF.

This clonotype was detected a few times. The rearrangement links TRBV28 to TRBJ2-5; 14 nucleotides agree with TRBD2. Germline loops: CDR1 MDHEN, CDR2 SYDVKM. V lost 4 bases and J lost 2; bases outside the gene matches: 3. The CDR3 has 16 residues. Here the CDR3 reads CASSWGLAGAQETQYF. CDR3 bases: TGTGCCAGCAGTTGGGGACTAGCGGGGGCGCAAGAGACCCAGTACTTC.

At least ten counts were recorded for this clonotype. The rearrangement joins TRBV11-2 to TRBJ1-2; maybe TRBD1 (6 bases). This CDR3 comprises 18 residues. Germline V gene lookup returns CDR1 SGHAT and CDR2 FQNNGV. V was clipped by 1 base and J by 1 base, with 19 bases between them. The CDR3, as DNA: TGTGCCAGCAGCTTAGTTGGGGGAAAAGGGGGGGATAACTATGGCTACACCTTC. Amino acid sequence: CASSLVGGKGGDNYGYTF.

This clonotype was seen ten or more times. V and J are TRBV20-1 and TRBJ2-3, with D tentatively TRBD1 (6 bases). The CDR3 spans 14 residues. The V gene lost 6 bases and the J gene lost 4 bases, with 17 bases spanning the gap. From germline, CDR1 is DFQATT and CDR2 SNEGSKA (reference sequence). The chain's CDR3 is CSALTGRVPDTQYF. The CDR3 nucleotides are TGCAGTGCCCTAACAGGGCGGGTTCCAGATACGCAGTATTTT.

There are many counts of this clonotype. The J gene is TRBJ2-1, the V gene TRBV28; 9 bases agree with TRBD1. There are 15 residues in the CDR3. V was pared by 5 bases and J by 8 bases, with 10 bases of the junction left unmatched. Germline CDR1 and CDR2: MDHEN and SYDVKM. CDR3 sequence reads: CASSDPGTGYYEQFF. The CDR3 nucleotides are TGTGCCAGCAGTGATCCCGGGACAGGGTATTATGAGCAGTTCTTC.

Notes on this clonotype: A much larger clone differs by one base, so this may be a read error. The J gene is TRBJ2-7, the V gene TRBV3-1; D ambiguous. CDR3 size: 16 residues. The V end was cut by 1 base, the J end by 4 bases, with 17 bases between. CDR1 and CDR2 from the germline V gene are LGHDT and YNNKEL (reference sequence). The CDR3 here is CASSQGFAAPSYEQYF. CDR3 coding DNA: TGTGCCAGCAGCCAAGGTTTCGCGGCCCCCTCTTACGAGCAGTACTTC.

For this clonotype: The conserved phenylalanine or tryptophan is not found at the CDR3 terminus, so this likely reflects a read error. The DNA of the CDR3 is TGCAGTGCTACCCGAGACTACCCGTTCGGGGAGCTGTTTTCT. Protein product: CSATRDYPFGELFS. The chain links TRBV20-1 to TRBJ2-2; TRBD2 is a possible D gene (5 bases). The V end lost 4 bases, the J end lost 7 bases, and 16 bases lay between the germline ends. From germline, CDR1 is DFQATT and CDR2 SNEGSKA (reference sequence). The CDR3 sequence is 14 residues long.